The 28 T cell receptor beta chains listed next were all sequenced from one sample in a study of vaccination effects on CD4 cells after COVID-19. Produced via immunoSEQ multiplex PCR; TCRdb's table is partial and in-frame only. The repertoire holds some 68,000 clones, with roughly 76% as singletons. In the ViraFEST assay, antigen-specific CD4+ clonotypes were identified by expansion after peptide-pool stimulation. CD4+ T cells were isolated after around 10 days of culture. Among the vaccine recipients, none had a prior SARS-CoV-2 infection, and nucleocapsid antibodies were negative. Their specific antigens are unknown. The sample in question was CD4+ T cells from PBMCs cultured with HCoV-OC43 spike peptides, obtained before COVID-19 vaccination. Subset noted: HCoV-OC43 spike overlapping peptide pool stimulation. All receptors come from a human donor who received a COVID-19 vaccine.

The chain recombines TRBV9 with TRBJ1-1; D ambiguous. Per germline, CDR1 SGDLS and CDR2 YYNGEE. The length of the CDR3 is 14 residues. Trimming took off 0 bases at V and 2 bases at J, with 8 bases between the two ends. This chain's CDR3 is CASSVGSYNTEAFF. DNA of the CDR3: TGTGCCAGCAGCGTAGGGTCTTATAACACTGAAGCTTTCTTT.

A few counts support this clone. The V call is TRBV29-1, the J call TRBJ1-1, with 8 bases lining up with TRBD1. The germline gives CDR1 SQVTM, CDR2 ANQGSEA. The CDR3 extends over 13 amino acids. V trimming: 7 bases; J trimming: 0 bases; junction bases outside the gene matches: 4. DNA for the CDR3: TGCAGCGGGGGGACAGGTATGAACACTGAAGCTTTCTTT. This sequence encodes CSGGTGMNTEAFF.

In the case of this clone: The same CDR3 arises from other DNA sequences in this sample as well. The chain joins TRBV2 to TRBJ2-5; D is possibly TRBD1 (5 bases). Germline loops: CDR1 SNHLY, CDR2 FYNNEI. V was trimmed by 3 bases and J by 1 base, leaving 6 bases between them. The CDR3 runs 13 residues. CDR3 nucleotides: TGTGCCAGCAGTGATACAGGCCAAGAGACCCAGTACTTC. Amino acids: CASSDTGQETQYF.

The CDR3 region is CASSPHGNTEAFF. DNA for the CDR3: TGTGCCAGCAGCCCTCACGGGAACACTGAAGCTTTCTTT. The chain couples TRBV28 to TRBJ1-1, with D uncertain. This CDR3 has 13 amino acids. The germline V gene encodes CDR1 MDHEN and CDR2 SYDVKM. V shed 6 bases and J shed 1 base, with 9 bases lying between them.

The V gene is TRBV3-1 (or the pseudogene TRBV3-2), the J gene TRBJ1-6, with 7 bases that match TRBD1. Per germline, CDR1 LGHDT and CDR2 YNNKEL (reference sequence). Losses at the gene ends were 4 bases for V and 7 bases for J; bases not matched to a gene: 4. The CDR3 runs to 14 residues. The CDR3 here is CASSRQGENSPLHF. The CDR3, as DNA: TGTGCCAGCAGCCGGCAGGGGGAGAATTCACCCCTCCACTTT.

V is TRBV6-1 and J is TRBJ1-1; 9 bases are a match to TRBD1. J was trimmed by 9 bases and V by 2 bases; bases with no gene match: 7. The CDR3 totals 14 residues. CDR1 MNHNS and CDR2 SASEGT come from the germline V gene. Here the CDR3 DNA reads TGTGCCAGCAGTGAATACCCCGACAGGGGGAAAGCTTTCTTT. It codes for CASSEYPDRGKAFF.

The gene calls are TRBV19 and TRBJ1-5, with D perhaps matching TRBD1 (5 bases). CDR1 and CDR2 (germline): LNHDA, SQIVND (reference sequence). The germline V and J ends were trimmed by 3 bases and 1 base, with 13 bases remaining between them. This CDR3 spans 16 amino acids. The CDR3 DNA reads as TGTGCCAGTAGTATGTGGGGCATGTTGAGCAATCAGCCCCAGCATTTT. Encoded protein: CASSMWGMLSNQPQHF.

The V gene is TRBV6-4, the J gene TRBJ2-7; D remains unclear. This CDR3 region has 13 residues. Germline V gene sequence: CDR1 MRHNA, CDR2 SNTAGT. Trimming shortened V by 4 bases and J by 3 bases, and 10 bases separated the two germline ends. The CDR3 DNA reads as TGTGCCAGCAGTGTACCAGCAGACTACGAGCAGTACGTC. Its translation is CASSVPADYEQYV.

The chain joins TRBV7-3 to TRBJ2-2; a weak D match, TRBD1 (5 bases). Germline V gene sequence: CDR1 SGHTA, CDR2 FQGTGA. The germline V and J ends were trimmed by 0 bases and 1 base, with 18 bases remaining between them. This CDR3 is 19 amino acids long. CDR3 nucleotides: TGTGCCAGCAGCTTAACGGTTCTCCCCGCGCAGGGGAACACCGGGGAGCTGTTTTTT. Its translation is CASSLTVLPAQGNTGELFF.

The V and J genes are TRBV18 and TRBJ2-5; no reliable D call. Trimming stripped 2 bases from V and 2 bases from J, with 12 bases between. Germline CDR1 is KGHSH and CDR2 is LQKENI. CDR3 length equals 15 residues. This CDR3 reads CASSPELGKQETQYF. The CDR3 region has the DNA TGTGCCAGCTCACCAGAATTGGGGAAACAAGAGACCCAGTACTTC.

The rearrangement uses TRBV5-1 and TRBJ2-3; D might be TRBD2 (6 bases). V was trimmed by 3 bases and J by 3 bases, leaving 11 bases between them. From germline, CDR1 is SGHRS and CDR2 YFSETQ. The CDR3 runs 14 residues. The CDR3 spells CASSYWTTTDTQYF. CDR3 sequence (DNA): TGCGCCAGCAGCTACTGGACTACTACAGATACGCAGTATTTT.

This clone has just one count. Mismatch with germline at one junction end may stem from a read error. V usage is TRBV5-1 and J usage is TRBJ1-1; D not certain. CDR3 length equals 15 residues. CDR1 and CDR2 from the germline V gene are SGHRS and YFSETQ. DNA of the CDR3: TGCGCCAGCAGCTTGGACGGCCCAGAGGGTACTGGAGCTTTCTTT. It yields the protein CASSLDGPEGTGAFF. Together with reference TRBV5-1 and TRBJ1-1, the CDR3 gives the full variable domain: KAGVTQTPRYLIKTRGQQVTLSCSPISGHRSVSWYQQTPGQGLQFLFEYFSETQRNKGNFPGRFSGRQFSNSRSEMNVSTLELGDSALYLCASSLDGPEGTGAFFGQGTRLTVV.

The chain employs TRBV3-1 (or the pseudogene TRBV3-2) and TRBJ1-3; TRBD1 matches at 10 bases. Per the germline V gene, CDR1 is LGHDT and CDR2 is YNNKEL (reference sequence). V lost 1 base and J lost 3; bases outside the gene matches: 9. The CDR3 loop spans 18 amino acids. The DNA for the CDR3 is TGTGCCAGCAGCCAAGGACAGGGGGCGCTGGTATTTGGAAACACCATATATTTT. Protein sequence: CASSQGQGALVFGNTIYF.

This clone is termed large (0.1 to 1%). The V gene is TRBV28, the J gene TRBJ1-5; D possibly corresponds to TRBD1 (5 bases). This CDR3 region has 16 residues. Germline CDR1 is MDHEN and CDR2 is SYDVKM. The V end lost 7 bases, the J end lost 1 base, and 17 bases lay between the germline ends. The CDR3 spells CASTESGTLSNQPQHF. The CDR3 nucleotides read TGTGCCAGCACCGAATCAGGGACCCTCAGCAATCAGCCCCAGCATTTT.

This chain connects TRBV19 to TRBJ2-3, with 7 bases aligning to TRBD2. Trimming took 1 base from V and 2 from J; bases not matched to a gene: 6. The CDR3 sequence is 16 residues long. CDR1 is LNHDA and CDR2 is SQIVND in the germline V gene (reference sequence). For the CDR3, the DNA is TGTGCCAGTAGTATAGTCTCAGCGGGGCCCACAGATACGCAGTATTTT. Protein product: CASSIVSAGPTDTQYF. The complete variable domain, with remaining parts taken from reference TRBV19 and TRBJ2-3, reads DGGITQSPKYLFRKEGQNVTLSCEQNLNHDAMYWYRQDPGQGLRLIYYSQIVNDFQKGDIAEGYSVSREKKESFPLTVTSAQKNPTAFYLCASSIVSAGPTDTQYFGPGTRLTVL.

DNA of the CDR3: TGTGCCAGCAGCAGAAGGTCAGGATCCTACACAGATACGCAGTATTTT. Its translation is CASSRRSGSYTDTQYF. This rearrangement joins TRBV7-2 to TRBJ2-3; D not resolved. Germline loops: CDR1 SGHTA, CDR2 FQGNSA. Trimming removed 5 bases from V and 2 bases from J, with 17 bases in between. The CDR3 is 16 amino acids.

The chain recombines TRBV7-9 with TRBJ2-4; 8 positions agree with TRBD1. The CDR3 sequence is 17 residues long. J gave up 8 bases and V 4 bases, and 16 bases lay outside the gene matches. Germline V lookup: CDR1 SEHNR, CDR2 FQNEAQ (reference sequence). The CDR3 reads CASSSYITQGAIDIQYF. CDR3 in DNA: TGTGCCAGCAGCTCGTACATAACGCAGGGGGCGATCGACATTCAGTACTTC.

V and J are TRBV27 and TRBJ2-5, with 7 bases that match TRBD1. From germline, CDR1 is MNHEY and CDR2 SMNVEV (reference sequence). After removal of 6 bases from V and 7 bases from J, the junction contained 8 bases not matched to a gene. The CDR3 sequence is 13 residues long. The chain's CDR3 is CASSLTGLGTQYF. CDR3 sequence (DNA): TGTGCCAGCAGCCTGACAGGGCTCGGGACCCAGTACTTC.

The chain's CDR3 is CASSPNTGRPTDTQYF. The CDR3 bases are TGTGCCAGCAGCCCAAACACCGGACGACCCACAGATACGCAGTATTTT. The rearrangement joins TRBV7-3 to TRBJ2-3, with D unresolved. From germline, CDR1 is SGHTA and CDR2 FQGTGA. The V and J ends lost 5 bases and 2 bases respectively, with 17 bases between them. This CDR3 has 16 residues. The full variable domain, completed using reference TRBV7-3 and TRBJ2-3, is GAGVSQTPSNKVTEKGKYVELRCDPISGHTALYWYRQSLGQGPEFLIYFQGTGAADDSGLPNDRFFAVRPEGSVSTLKIQRTERGDSAVYLCASSPNTGRPTDTQYFGPGTRLTVL.

This sequence joins TRBV5-6 and TRBJ2-4, with 7 nucleotides matching TRBD1. Germline V gene data show CDR1 as SGHDT and CDR2 as YYEEEE. The CDR3 consists of 17 residues. V shed 3 bases, J shed 0 bases, and the junction held 9 bases outside the gene matches. The CDR3 DNA follows: TGTGCCAGCAGCTCCAAGGGGACAGCACTAGCCAAAAACATTCAGTACTTC. It encodes CASSSKGTALAKNIQYF.

The rearrangement joins TRBV5-1 to TRBJ2-7, with D perhaps TRBD2 (5 bases). CDR1 and CDR2 (germline): SGHRS, YFSETQ. The CDR3 is 14 amino acids. Trimming took 2 bases from V and 2 from J, leaving 11 bases between them. CDR3 sequence (DNA): TGCGCCAGCAGCTTAGCGCCGGGAACCTACGAGCAGTACGTC. Its protein product is CASSLAPGTYEQYV.

The rearrangement joins TRBV5-1 to TRBJ2-5; 7 nucleotides align to TRBD1. Germline V gene sequence: CDR1 SGHRS, CDR2 YFSETQ. The CDR3 covers 16 residues. The V and J ends lost 4 bases and 1 base, in that order; junction bases with no gene match: 10. The CDR3 sequence: CASSTLDRQPQETQYF. The CDR3, as DNA: TGCGCCAGCAGCACCCTGGACAGGCAACCCCAAGAGACCCAGTACTTC.

The gene calls are TRBV7-2 and TRBJ2-5; 8 bases match TRBD1. The CDR3 covers 14 residues. The trim removed 4 bases at V and 5 bases at J, leaving 6 bases unmatched. The germline gives CDR1 SGHTA, CDR2 FQGNSA. CDR3 DNA sequence: TGTGCCAGCAGCTCCAGGGGGCGAGGGGAGACCCAGTACTTC. Translated, it gives CASSSRGRGETQYF.

V usage is TRBV5-1 and J usage is TRBJ2-6; TRBD1 matches at 8 bases. Germline V CDR1 and CDR2: SGHRS, YFSETQ. J lost 4 bases, V lost 0 bases, and 6 bases had no gene match. The CDR3 runs 17 residues. The CDR3 DNA reads TGCGCCAGCAGCTTGGGGACAGGGTCATCCGGGGCCAACGTCCTGACTTTC. Protein product: CASSLGTGSSGANVLTF.

The V call is TRBV4-2, the J call TRBJ2-2; possibly TRBD2 for D (6 bases). Trimming took 0 bases from V and 6 from J, leaving 8 bases between them. The CDR3 length is 14 residues. Looked up from germline, CDR1 is LGHNA and CDR2 is YNFKEQ. This chain's CDR3 is CASSQDPGAGELFF. CDR3 sequence (DNA): TGTGCCAGCAGCCAAGACCCGGGGGCCGGGGAGCTGTTTTTT.

This sequence joins TRBV2 and TRBJ2-5; weak D call: TRBD1 (5 bases). V was shortened by 3 bases and J by 5 bases, with 10 bases between the two germline ends. The CDR3 loop spans 13 amino acids. Germline-derived CDR1 and CDR2 are SNHLY and FYNNEI. CDR3 residues: CASSDLGRETQYF. The CDR3 nucleotides are TGTGCCAGCAGTGACTTGGGGCGGGAGACCCAGTACTTC.

The V gene is TRBV4-3, the J gene TRBJ1-1, with D uncertain. Germline CDR1 reads LGHNA; CDR2 reads YSLEER. Trimming pared 1 base from V and 1 base from J, leaving 7 bases between. CDR3 length: 14 amino acids. CDR3 in amino acids: CASSQALANTEAFF. For the CDR3, the DNA is TGCGCCAGCAGCCAAGCGTTGGCGAACACTGAAGCTTTCTTT.

J is TRBJ1-4 and V is TRBV7-9; a possible D gene is TRBD1 (5 bases). Germline CDR1 SEHNR, CDR2 FQNEAQ (reference sequence). The germline V and J ends were trimmed by 1 base and 10 bases, with 13 bases remaining between them. This CDR3 comprises 14 residues. Here the CDR3 DNA reads TGTGCCAGCAGCTTAGGGGCAGGGACTGGAAAACTGTTTTTT. Encoded protein: CASSLGAGTGKLFF.